This T cell receptor beta chain was retrieved from a study of PD-L1 blockade in urothelial cancer. Study-wide background: The study recovered a median of about 140,000 T cells per blood sample. General study findings and limits: The study found that durable-benefit patients expanded tumor-associated blood clones more at 3 weeks.

Notes on this clone: What it binds is unknown.

The data were produced by immunoSEQ multiplex PCR, yet TCRdb's version contains in-frame clones alone and is incomplete. The table shows 28,000 or so clones, with around 88% occurring only once. V lost 10 bases to trimming and J lost 1 base, with 13 bases between them. Germline V lookup: CDR1 SGHDT, CDR2 YYEEEE. CDR3 size: 13 residues. The receptor was isolated from a man aged 55-75 years with urothelial cancer. Sequencing used PBMCs, obtained around atezolizumab (anti-PD-L1) treatment. The chain carries TRBV5-6 and TRBJ2-3; unclear D gene. The CDR3 sequence: CASSYYGTDTQYF. The CDR3, as DNA: TGTGCCTCTTCCTATTATGGCACAGATACGCAGTATTTT.